This record looks at one T cell receptor beta chain sequence and its context. What it binds is not known. The input for each TCR library was around 3.5 ug of total RNA. One entry per CDR3 protein, without DNA, is what TCRdb gives after re-calling the 5' RACE reads. The sample table includes 200,000 to 250,000 distinct CDR3 sequences. The data belong to a study of monozygotic twins with inflammatory bowel disease. Study-wide points: Repertoires of patients may have been made more variable by differing immunosuppressive treatments.

The CDR3 extends over 15 amino acids. One blood sample of 2 to 2.5 ml was taken from each donor. The clonotype originates from a human donor with ulcerative colitis or Crohn's disease, or a healthy co-twin of an affected twin (not recorded which). Material: blood. This sequence joins TRBV23-1 and TRBJ1-5; TCRdb returns TRBD1, unconfirmable since there is no DNA. TRBV23-1 is treated as an ORF (open reading frame) with a function not yet certain. CDR3 loop: CASSRSRTGDQPQHF.